The 15 T cell receptor beta chains below were found in one sample sequenced in a study of glioma-infiltrating T cells after dendritic cell vaccination (dated by TCRdb to 2016 to 2018). The library was prepared using the immunoSEQ multiplex PCR assay. This immuneACCESS table, as held by TCRdb, lists in-frame sequences with V and J called but not all clones. Of the missing ones, under half trace to an unresolved V gene in checked studies; the others have no known cause. This sample holds under 35,000 clones; 90% were observed only once. The top ten clonotypes cover less than 2.5% of the sample. Sequenced here: blood, sampled before dendritic cell vaccination. The receptors were gathered from a human donor with glioblastoma.

Worth noting for this clone: Other DNA sequences within the sample encode an identical CDR3. This chain links TRBV27 with TRBJ2-1; D not resolved. CDR1 is MNHEY and CDR2 is SMNVEV in the germline V gene (reference sequence). CDR3 length equals 14 residues. V was pared by 0 bases and J by 4 bases, with 7 bases between. In nucleotides, the CDR3 is TGTGCCAGCAGTTTATCTGACAAATACAATGAGCAGTTCTTC. This codes for CASSLSDKYNEQFF.

This rearrangement joins TRBV6-1 to TRBJ1-2; D call uncertain. CDR3 length: 15 residues. V was cut by 0 bases and J by 3 bases, with 11 bases left in between. In germline, CDR1 is MNHNS, CDR2 SASEGT. CDR3 DNA sequence: TGTGCCAGCAGTGAAGCGGGTTTAGGAGACTATGGCTACACCTTC. Amino acid sequence: CASSEAGLGDYGYTF.

Details on this clone: A read error may account for a junction end that differs from germline. This chain connects TRBV15 to TRBJ1-1; D call uncertain. CDR3 length: 15 amino acids. Germline V lookup: CDR1 LNHNV, CDR2 YYDKDF (reference sequence). CDR3 sequence reads: CATSRDSRGSTGAFF. The CDR3 nucleotides are TGTGCCACCAGCAGAGATTCTCGGGGATCGACTGGAGCTTTCTTT.

V usage is TRBV27 and J usage is TRBJ2-2, with 10 bases identical to TRBD1. The trim removed 10 bases at V and 6 bases at J, leaving 11 bases unmatched. This CDR3 has 15 amino acids. Germline lookup yields CDR1 MNHEY and CDR2 SMNVEV (reference sequence). In DNA form, the CDR3 reads TGTGCCACCAGGCTCGAGGACAGGGGGGCCGGGGAGCTGTTTTTT. Its protein product is CATRLEDRGAGELFF.

CDR3 sequence reads: CASSTRKLTPTGYAGNTIYF. The CDR3 region has the DNA TGTGCCAGCAGCACCCGCAAATTAACCCCAACAGGGTACGCTGGAAACACCATATATTTT. The chain uses TRBV21-1 and TRBJ1-3; no DNA check was done on the table's D call, TRBD1. TRBV21-1 is noted as a pseudogene. The CDR3 has 20 residues.

The V and J genes are TRBV10-1 and TRBJ2-2; 9 nucleotides match TRBD1. Germline V gives CDR1 WNHNN, CDR2 SYGVQD (reference sequence). This CDR3 is built from 15 residues. J was trimmed by 6 bases and V by 5 bases; bases with no gene match: 7. The CDR3 sequence is CASSLGQGAAGELFF. The CDR3 DNA sequence: TGCGCCAGCAGTCTGGGACAGGGAGCCGCCGGGGAGCTGTTTTTT.

V and J are TRBV5-1 and TRBJ1-1; D call uncertain. V was clipped by 3 bases and J by 0 bases, with 6 bases between them. Germline V gene lookup returns CDR1 SGHRS and CDR2 YFSETQ. This CDR3 comprises 13 residues. CDR3 in amino acids: CASSSDLNTEAFF. The CDR3 coding sequence is TGCGCCAGCAGCTCCGACTTGAACACTGAAGCTTTCTTT.

The chain joins TRBV5-4 to TRBJ2-7; D might be TRBD2 (5 bases). Germline V gene lookup returns CDR1 SGHNT and CDR2 YYREEE (reference sequence). This CDR3 is 16 amino acids long. V lost 0 bases, J lost 0 bases, and 13 bases lay in between. CDR3 coding DNA: TGTGCCAGCAGCTTGGCTCTGGGAGTGGGCTCCTACGAGCAGTACTTC. Translated: CASSLALGVGSYEQYF.

The J gene is TRBJ2-2, the V gene TRBV11-2; tentatively, D is TRBD1 (6 bases). V shed 5 bases and J shed 4 bases, with 14 bases lying between them. The CDR3 has 15 residues. The V gene's germline CDR1 is SGHAT and CDR2 FQNNGV. Here the CDR3 reads CASSPLTGPTGELFF. For the CDR3, the DNA is TGTGCCAGCAGCCCGCTAACAGGGCCCACCGGGGAGCTGTTTTTT.

The CDR3 sequence: CASERQVYNEQFF. As DNA, the CDR3 is TGTGCCAGCGAAAGACAGGTTTACAATGAGCAGTTCTTC. This chain uses TRBV2 with TRBJ2-1; tentatively, D is TRBD1 (6 bases). Germline assignment: CDR1 SNHLY and CDR2 FYNNEI. The CDR3 has 13 amino acids. Between the trimmed V and J ends, which lost 8 bases and 4 bases, there was a span of 12 bases.

The genes are TRBV7-8 and TRBJ1-5; a weak D match, TRBD1 (6 bases). The CDR3 totals 15 residues. The germline gives CDR1 SGHVS, CDR2 FQNEAQ. Trimming shortened V by 3 bases and J by 3 bases, and 12 bases separated the two germline ends. In DNA, the CDR3 is TGTGCCAGCAGCTTCGACAGGTACCACAATCAGCCCCAGCATTTT. This gives the protein CASSFDRYHNQPQHF.

V is TRBV4-1 and J is TRBJ1-6; 9 nucleotides agree with TRBD1. Germline V gene sequence: CDR1 MGHRA, CDR2 YSYEKL. This CDR3 has 13 amino acids. Trimming took 6 bases from V and 13 from J; bases not matched to a gene: 7. The CDR3 spells CASSLGQGSPLHF. In DNA form, the CDR3 reads TGCGCCAGCAGTTTGGGACAGGGCTCGCCCCTCCACTTT.

This clone was seen a single time. The chain links TRBV2 to TRBJ2-5, with 7 bases identical to TRBD1. V shed 10 bases and J 5 bases; nucleotides not matched to a gene: 10. Germline V gene lookup returns CDR1 SNHLY and CDR2 FYNNEI. This CDR3 contains 13 residues. The CDR3 reads CATHRGMGETQYF. DNA for the CDR3: TGTGCCACCCACAGGGGAATGGGGGAGACCCAGTACTTC.

The chain employs TRBV11-2 and TRBJ2-5, with a weak D call TRBD1 (6 bases). Germline CDR1 reads SGHAT; CDR2 reads FQNNGV. The CDR3 has 15 amino acids. Trimming shortened V by 7 bases and J by 1 base, and 16 bases separated the two germline ends. CDR3 sequence reads: CASTPGAIFQETQYF. DNA of the CDR3: TGTGCCAGCACCCCAGGGGCCATATTCCAAGAGACCCAGTACTTC.

This clone was detected once. The chain joins TRBV28 to TRBJ1-6; 9 bases map to TRBD1. From germline, CDR1 is MDHEN and CDR2 SYDVKM. Losses at the gene ends were 6 bases for V and 6 bases for J; bases not matched to a gene: 6. The CDR3 loop spans 15 amino acids. The CDR3 DNA follows: TGTGCCAGCAGCGAGCGGGACAGGGTTAATTCACCCCTCCACTTT. It encodes CASSERDRVNSPLHF. Full variable domain (remainder filled in from reference TRBV28 and TRBJ1-6): DVKVTQSSRYLVKRTGEKVFLECVQDMDHENMFWYRQDPGLGLRLIYFSYDVKMKEKGDIPEGYSVSREKKERFSLILESASTNQTSMYLCASSERDRVNSPLHFGNGTRLTVT.